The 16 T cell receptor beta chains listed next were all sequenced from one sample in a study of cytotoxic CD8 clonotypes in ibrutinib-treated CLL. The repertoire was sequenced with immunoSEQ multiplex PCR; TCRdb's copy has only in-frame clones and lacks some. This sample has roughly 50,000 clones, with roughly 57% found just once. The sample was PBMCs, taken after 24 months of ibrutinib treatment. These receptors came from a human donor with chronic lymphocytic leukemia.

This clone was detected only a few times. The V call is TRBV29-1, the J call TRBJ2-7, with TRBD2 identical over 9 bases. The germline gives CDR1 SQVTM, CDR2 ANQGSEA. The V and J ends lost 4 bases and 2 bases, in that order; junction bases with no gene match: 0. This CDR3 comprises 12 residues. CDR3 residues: CSVVAGAYEQYF. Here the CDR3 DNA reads TGCAGCGTTGTAGCGGGGGCCTACGAGCAGTACTTC.

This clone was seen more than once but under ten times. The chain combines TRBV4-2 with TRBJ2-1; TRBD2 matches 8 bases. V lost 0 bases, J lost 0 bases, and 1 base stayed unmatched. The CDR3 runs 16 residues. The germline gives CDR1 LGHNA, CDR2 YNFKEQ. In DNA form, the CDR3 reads TGTGCCAGCAGCCAAGAGGGGACTAGCTCCTACAATGAGCAGTTCTTC. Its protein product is CASSQEGTSSYNEQFF.

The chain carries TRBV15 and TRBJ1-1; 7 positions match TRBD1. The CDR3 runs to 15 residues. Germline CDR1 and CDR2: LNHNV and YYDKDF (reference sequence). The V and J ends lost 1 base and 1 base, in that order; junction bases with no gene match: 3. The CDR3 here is CATSRGQGQNTEAFF. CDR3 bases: TGTGCCACCAGCAGAGGACAGGGACAGAACACTGAAGCTTTCTTT.

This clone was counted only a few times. The CDR3 nucleotides read TGCGCCAGCAGTACGGGACAGGAGGACACCATATATTTT. Amino acids: CASSTGQEDTIYF. This sequence joins TRBV10-2 and TRBJ1-3, with 8 nucleotides matching TRBD1. This CDR3 contains 13 residues. Per the germline V gene, CDR1 is WSHSY and CDR2 is SAAADI. The V and J ends lost 5 bases and 8 bases, in that order; junction bases with no gene match: 5.

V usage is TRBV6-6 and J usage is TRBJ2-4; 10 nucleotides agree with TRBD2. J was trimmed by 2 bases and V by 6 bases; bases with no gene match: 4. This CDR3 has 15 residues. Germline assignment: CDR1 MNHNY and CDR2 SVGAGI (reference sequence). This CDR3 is CASSSGGASKNIQYF. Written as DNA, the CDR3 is TGTGCCAGCAGCAGCGGGGGGGCTTCCAAAAACATTCAGTACTTC.

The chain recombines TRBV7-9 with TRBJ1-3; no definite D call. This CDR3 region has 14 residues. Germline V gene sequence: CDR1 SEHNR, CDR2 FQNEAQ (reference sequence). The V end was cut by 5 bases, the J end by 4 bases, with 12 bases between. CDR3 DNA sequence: TGTGCCAGCAGCCTTCGGTCGGGGGGAAACACCATATATTTT. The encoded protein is CASSLRSGGNTIYF.

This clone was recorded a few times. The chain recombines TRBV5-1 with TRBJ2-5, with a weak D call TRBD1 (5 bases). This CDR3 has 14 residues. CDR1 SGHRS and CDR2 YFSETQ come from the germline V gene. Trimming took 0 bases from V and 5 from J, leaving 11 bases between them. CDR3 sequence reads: CASSLEGRAETQYF. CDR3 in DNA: TGCGCCAGCAGCTTGGAGGGCAGGGCGGAGACCCAGTACTTC.

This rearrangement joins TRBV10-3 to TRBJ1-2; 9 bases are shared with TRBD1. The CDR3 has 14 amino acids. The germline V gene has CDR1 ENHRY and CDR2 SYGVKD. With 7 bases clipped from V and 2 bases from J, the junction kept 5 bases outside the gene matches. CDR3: CAITGGTGNYGYTF. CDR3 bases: TGTGCCATCACCGGGGGGACAGGGAACTATGGCTACACCTTC.

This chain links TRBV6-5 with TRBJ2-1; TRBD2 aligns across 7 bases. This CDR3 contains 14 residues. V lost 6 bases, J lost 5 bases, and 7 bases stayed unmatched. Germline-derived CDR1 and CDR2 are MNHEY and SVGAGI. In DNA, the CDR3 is TGTGCCAGCAGCCCCGGGACTACAAACAATGAGCAGTTCTTC. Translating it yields CASSPGTTNNEQFF.

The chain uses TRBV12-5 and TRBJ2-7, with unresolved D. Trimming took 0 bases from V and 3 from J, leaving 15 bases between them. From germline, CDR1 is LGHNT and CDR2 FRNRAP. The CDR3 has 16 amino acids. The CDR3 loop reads CASGLVSNPLDYEQYF. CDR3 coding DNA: TGTGCTAGTGGTTTGGTAAGCAACCCACTCGACTACGAGCAGTACTTC.

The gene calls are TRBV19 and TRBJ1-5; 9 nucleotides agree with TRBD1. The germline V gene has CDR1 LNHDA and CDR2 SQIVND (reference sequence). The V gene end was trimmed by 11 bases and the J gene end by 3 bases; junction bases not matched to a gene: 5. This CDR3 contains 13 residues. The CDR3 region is CADRGADNQPQHF. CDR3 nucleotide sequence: TGTGCCGACAGGGGGGCGGACAATCAGCCCCAGCATTTT.

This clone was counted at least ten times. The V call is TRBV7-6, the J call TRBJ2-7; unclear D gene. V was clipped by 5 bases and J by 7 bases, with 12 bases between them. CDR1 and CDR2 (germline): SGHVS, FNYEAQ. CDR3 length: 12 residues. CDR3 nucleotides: TGTGCCAGCAGCCCGGCGGTGGAAGAGCAGTACTTC. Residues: CASSPAVEEQYF.

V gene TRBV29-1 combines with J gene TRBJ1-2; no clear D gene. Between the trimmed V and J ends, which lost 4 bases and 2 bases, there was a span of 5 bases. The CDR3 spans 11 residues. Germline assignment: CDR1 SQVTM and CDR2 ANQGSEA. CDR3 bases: TGCAGCGTTGCCGACAACTATGGCTACACCTTC. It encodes CSVADNYGYTF.

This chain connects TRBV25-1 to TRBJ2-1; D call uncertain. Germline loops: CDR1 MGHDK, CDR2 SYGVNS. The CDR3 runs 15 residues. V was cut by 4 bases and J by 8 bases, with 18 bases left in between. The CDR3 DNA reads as TGTGCCAGCAGTGCTAGGACGAAACCCACGCATGAGCAGTTCTTC. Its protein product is CASSARTKPTHEQFF.

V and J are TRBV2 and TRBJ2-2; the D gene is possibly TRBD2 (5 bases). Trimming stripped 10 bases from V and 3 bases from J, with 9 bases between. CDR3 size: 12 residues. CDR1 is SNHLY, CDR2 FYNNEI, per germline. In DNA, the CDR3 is TGTGCCACCCCGCGGGACACCGGGGAGCTGTTTTTT. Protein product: CATPRDTGELFF.

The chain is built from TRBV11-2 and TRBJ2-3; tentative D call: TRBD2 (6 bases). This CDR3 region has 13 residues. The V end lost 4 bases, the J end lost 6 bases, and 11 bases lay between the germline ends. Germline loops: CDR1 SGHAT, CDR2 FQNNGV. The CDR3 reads CASSWRGTDTQYF. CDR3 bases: TGTGCCAGCAGCTGGCGGGGAACGGATACGCAGTATTTT.